A single T cell receptor (beta chain) is shown here with its context. Its antigen target is currently unknown. Base-call qualities are not available, and no considerably larger clone is one nucleotide away. The immunoSEQ Assay, a bias-controlled multiplex PCR, was used to amplify TCRbeta CDR3 regions from genomic DNA. The authors' analysis ran thus. Nucleated cell counts per sample were estimated from amplification of reference gene primers within the assay. Sequence reads were collapsed and filtered to measure the absolute abundance of every unique TCRbeta CDR3 rearrangement. For each sample, productive Simpson clonality was calculated by taking the square root of Simpson's diversity index across productive rearrangements. TCRdb took over this immuneACCESS table, retaining in-frame rearrangements with V and J assigned. Such tables are incomplete; in checked studies, under half of the missing clones stem from an unresolved V gene, and the remainder is unexplained. The DNA gave D and trimming, while V, J and clone size come from that table. The sample table contains 95,000 to 150,000 clones; only one count was recorded for roughly 75% of them. Of the sample, approximately 16% is held by the ten largest clones.

From the germline V gene, CDR1 is MNHEY and CDR2 is SVGAGI. From the cysteine through the phenylalanine, the CDR3 covers 15 amino acids. Kept here is only the CDR3 DNA, which spans 45 bases and is read in frame from base 1. Relative to germline, V is 10 bases shorter and J is 4 bases shorter, with 22 bases between their ends. The data are from a study of blood T cell repertoires in COVID-19 (TCRdb year 2020). For the study in its entirety: Samples covering the acute and convalescent phases of COVID-19 were provided by collaborators in the United States, Italy and Spain. Sample metadata almost always included a de-identified subject ID, COVID-19 status, age in years and sex. HLA class I and class II types, where available, came from metadata supplied by the sample provider rather than from assay-based typing. The repertoires were released in a freely available public database intended as a resource for research on the immune response to SARS-CoV-2. The dataset comprised deeply sampled blood TCRbeta repertoires from subjects exposed to, actively infected with, or recovered from COVID-19. The material from the prospective study consisted of cDNA or gDNA derived from T cells, B-cell-depleted T cells, or PBMCs. Samples were obtained from the ongoing ImmuneRACE study (first 160 participants) and from over a thousand subjects provided by 6 global collaborators. The investigation overall reported the following: Clinical and demographic metadata were provided uncurated, with the amount varying by source and participant.

Whole blood was collected in K2EDTA tubes by collaborating institutions according to the institutions' own protocols. For TCRbeta analysis, collaborator samples were shipped as frozen whole blood, as isolated PBMCs, or as DNA extracted from either sample type. Sequences were obtained from peripheral blood. The clonotype was recovered from a man between 60 and 75 years old with active or convalescent COVID-19. Rearrangement joined TRBV6-5 to TRBJ2-5; 8 matching bases give a weak D call of TRBD2. Read as DNA, the sequence is TGTGCCACCCGGGAGGGGAAGGGGGCCCGAGAGACCCAGTACTTC. This encodes CATREGKGARETQYF.